This T cell receptor beta chain was sequenced for a study of CD8 T cells in Susac syndrome. Healthy donors constituted the controls, which were matched for age and sex. Bulk CD8+ and CD4+ cells came from magnetic negative isolation; CD8+ TEMRA by FACS. Trimming took off 1 base at V and 0 bases at J, with 15 bases between the two ends. CDR3 length equals 17 residues. Germline assignment: CDR1 SGHTA and CDR2 FQGTGA. Reverse transcription of roughly 0.5 to 1 ug RNA was carried out with random hexamers. Amplification of TCR beta CDR3 used immunoSEQ multiplex PCR across 54 Vbeta and 13 Jbeta. MiXCR was run by TCRdb on the immunoSEQ multiplex PCR reads, yielding one entry per CDR3 protein. This sample carries over 100,000 distinct CDR3 sequences, about 95% of them seen once, and the ten largest clones take 0.096%.

The chain combines TRBV7-3 with TRBJ1-1, with D unclear. The sample taken for sequencing was CD4+ T cells from PBMCs. This TCR came from a human donor in good health. CDR3 in DNA: TGTGCCAGCAGCTTAAACGGCGTGAGAGGCATGAACACTGAAGCTTTCTTT. It specifies CASSLNGVRGMNTEAFF. Using reference TRBV7-3 and TRBJ1-1 for the parts outside the CDR3, the full variable domain is GAGVSQTPSNKVTEKGKYVELRCDPISGHTALYWYRQSLGQGPEFLIYFQGTGAADDSGLPNDRFFAVRPEGSVSTLKIQRTERGDSAVYLCASSLNGVRGMNTEAFFGQGTRLTVV.